This is a list of T cell receptor beta chains from one sample in a study of cytomegalovirus exposure and HLA in healthy donors. Profiling relied on immunoSEQ multiplex PCR, and the TCRdb table lists in-frame clones only, not all of them. The repertoire holds around 170,000 clones, with over 65% as singletons. Sequenced: PBMCs. These receptors were collected from a man aged 18 to 29 in good health and CMV-seronegative. CDR3s include the opening cysteine and the closing phenylalanine or tryptophan. Each record gives: J gene, CDR3 length, D gene, V gene, clone size, CDR3 protein, CDR3 DNA. A D gene is named only where the DNA matches it firmly. Size is omitted from some rows. Given values are once, few, many or a class for expanded clones.

TRBJ1-2 14 TRBD1 TRBV5-1 NA CASSLGGLVYGYTF TGCGCCAGCAGCTTAGGGGGCTTAGTCTATGGCTACACCTTC
TRBJ1-1 13 NA TRBV28 NA CASRMDGDNKAFF TGTGCCAGCAGAATGGACGGGGACAACAAAGCTTTCTTT
TRBJ2-1 15 TRBD2 TRBV5-4 NA CASSRSGGAGNEQFF TGTGCCAGCAGCCGTAGCGGGGGGGCGGGCAATGAGCAGTTCTTC
TRBJ1-1 15 NA TRBV27 few CASSLSQGWGTEAFF TGTGCCAGCAGTTTGTCACAGGGATGGGGCACTGAAGCTTTCTTT
TRBJ1-2 16 NA TRBV5-1 few CASSGSTAGSNYGYTF TGCGCCAGCAGCGGATCGACGGCCGGGAGTAACTATGGCTACACCTTC
TRBJ1-5 13 NA TRBV19 NA CASIGQSNQPQHF TGTGCCAGTATAGGACAGAGCAATCAGCCCCAGCATTTT
TRBJ2-7 13 TRBD1 TRBV5-1 NA CASSFGTGYEQYF TGCGCCAGCAGCTTTGGGACAGGCTACGAGCAGTACTTC
TRBJ2-7 15 TRBD1 TRBV18 NA CASSSRDRGPHEQYF TGTGCCAGCTCATCCCGGGACAGGGGGCCCCACGAGCAGTACTTC
TRBJ2-7 12 NA TRBV5-1 NA CASTGTDYEQYF TGCGCCAGCACGGGGACTGACTACGAGCAGTACTTC
TRBJ2-1 13 NA TRBV30 NA CAWTADYYNEQFF TGTGCCTGGACCGCGGACTACTACAATGAGCAGTTCTTC
TRBJ1-4 15 NA TRBV5-5 NA CASSRIGATNEKLFF TGTGCCAGCAGCCGCATCGGGGCAACTAATGAAAAACTGTTTTTT
TRBJ2-6 18 TRBD1 TRBV5-4 NA CASSSPGQGPLGANVLTF TGTGCCAGCAGCTCGCCGGGACAGGGCCCTCTCGGGGCCAACGTCCTGACTTTC
TRBJ1-1 13 NA TRBV5-1 NA CASGLRGNTEAFF TGCGCCAGCGGGCTCAGGGGGAACACTGAAGCTTTCTTT
TRBJ1-2 10 NA TRBV30 few CAWSAGGYTF TGTGCCTGGAGCGCGGGAGGCTACACCTTC
TRBJ2-7 14 TRBD2 TRBV25-1 NA CASSENGDYYEQYF TGTGCCAGCAGTGAAAATGGGGACTACTACGAGCAGTACTTC
TRBJ2-1 15 NA TRBV19 NA CASSWTGGNTNEQFF TGTGCCAGTAGTTGGACCGGGGGAAATACGAATGAGCAGTTCTTC
TRBJ2-6 16 TRBD2 TRBV2 NA CASRWGRAGGANVLTF TGTGCCAGCCGCTGGGGGAGGGCTGGTGGGGCCAACGTCCTGACTTTC
TRBJ2-7 13 NA TRBV7-9 NA CASSRGQYDEQYF TGTGCCAGCAGCCGTGGACAGTACGACGAGCAGTACTTC
TRBJ2-6 13 NA TRBV6-1 NA CASSPGSANVLTF TGTGCCAGCAGCCCGGGGTCGGCCAACGTCCTGACTTTC
TRBJ2-5 14 NA TRBV19 NA CASSITGLDKTQYF TGTGCCAGTAGTATAACGGGTCTGGACAAGACCCAGTACTTC
TRBJ2-7 15 NA TRBV27 NA CASSLVAGRPYEQYF TGTGCCAGCTCCCTTGTTGCGGGGCGACCCTACGAGCAGTACTTC
TRBJ1-1 14 NA TRBV5-1 NA CASSLQGWGTEAFF TGCGCCAGCAGCTTGCAGGGTTGGGGCACTGAAGCTTTCTTT
TRBJ1-3 13 NA TRBV2 few CASTGQPGNTIYF TGTGCCAGCACTGGACAGCCTGGAAACACCATATATTTT
TRBJ2-3 12 TRBD1 TRBV7-8 NA CASSPGGDTQYF TGTGCCAGCAGCCCAGGGGGAGATACGCAGTATTTT
TRBJ1-2 11 NA TRBV5-6 NA CASSSSYGYTF TGTGCCAGCAGCTCCTCCTATGGCTACACCTTC
TRBJ2-2 14 TRBD2 TRBV18 NA CASSRTSGNGELFF TGTGCCAGCTCCCGGACTAGCGGGAACGGGGAGCTGTTTTTT
TRBJ2-5 15 NA TRBV2 NA CASSEAGGRAETQYF TGTGCCAGCAGTGAAGCGGGGGGTCGAGCGGAGACCCAGTACTTC
TRBJ2-1 16 TRBD2 TRBV30 NA CAWSVSGGAFHRGQFF TGTGCCTGGAGTGTTAGCGGGGGGGCCTTTCATAGAGGGCAGTTCTTC
TRBJ1-2 15 NA TRBV15 NA CATSRDQGLGYGYTF TGTGCCACCAGCAGAGACCAGGGGTTGGGCTATGGCTACACCTTC
TRBJ1-1 14 NA TRBV5-1 once CASTNQGLDTEAFF TGCGCCAGCACTAACCAGGGATTGGACACTGAAGCTTTCTTT
TRBJ2-1 13 NA TRBV6-5 NA CASQLPTRSEQFF TGTGCCAGCCAACTACCGACTAGATCTGAGCAGTTCTTC
TRBJ2-5 12 TRBD1 TRBV7-9 NA CASSTGGNEQYF TGTGCCAGCAGCACAGGGGGTAATGAGCAGTACTTC
TRBJ2-1 15 TRBD1 TRBV11-2 NA CASSSLDRGGTEQFF TGTGCCAGCAGCTCCCTGGACAGGGGGGGGACTGAGCAGTTCTTC
TRBJ2-7 16 TRBD2 TRBV13 NA CASRPTFSRGGNEQYF TGTGCCAGCAGACCTACTTTCTCGCGGGGGGGCAACGAGCAGTACTTC
TRBJ1-1 15 NA TRBV5-4 NA CASSLDPGPNREAFF TGTGCCAGCAGCTTGGATCCAGGCCCAAATCGGGAAGCTTTCTTT
TRBJ2-3 14 NA TRBV25-1 NA CASSEPASPDTQYF TGTGCCAGCAGTGAACCGGCTAGCCCAGATACGCAGTATTTT
TRBJ1-5 15 TRBD1 TRBV6-1 NA CASSLSQGAYQPQHF TGTGCCAGCAGCCTATCACAGGGGGCTTATCAGCCCCAGCATTTT
TRBJ1-2 15 TRBD1 TRBV15 NA CATHVTGTANYGYTF TGTGCCACCCACGTCACTGGGACAGCCAACTATGGCTACACCTTC
TRBJ2-2 14 TRBD1 TRBV25-1 NA CASRGGQGSGELFF TGTGCCAGCAGGGGGGGACAGGGTTCCGGGGAGCTGTTTTTT
TRBJ2-3 14 NA TRBV29-1 NA CSVDYAAATDTQYF TGCAGCGTTGACTACGCGGCAGCCACAGATACGCAGTATTTT